This T cell receptor (beta chain) was retrieved from a study of shared clonotypes between healthy human individuals (dated by TCRdb to about 2020). As for the study more broadly: A few men and two women, aged 18 to 49 years, made up the cohort. For each donor, CD4 naive and CD4 memory were each run on three plates, CD8 naive on two plates, and CD8 memory on one plate. To estimate repertoire size and how much clonotype sharing occurs between individuals, the study deeply sequenced the blood TCR repertoires of five healthy adults. To increase sequencing depth and limit assay-specific biases, different laboratories used diverse techniques to prepare libraries and sequence TCR repertoires. Leukapheresis yielded between about 0.9 and 10 billion PBMCs per donor. Results the study describes overall, beyond this receptor: Estimated clonotype richness was generally larger for naive than for memory subsets. Sampling was restricted to blood, and TCR repertoires in tissue are likely to differ from TCR repertoires in blood. The small number of donors limited the genetic and exposure-history diversity represented. Compared with non-shared clonotypes, clonotypes shared by all four sorted-subset donors had higher generation probabilities. Pairwise subsampling led to the expectation that sequencing depth would affect the degree of clonotype sharing among donors. Rarefaction of sorted-subset datasets indicated incomplete sequencing despite the large sequencing depth. When a handful of donors were compared, the shared fraction of clonotypes was 5% to 6.5% for naive CD4, around 4% for naive CD8, 2.3% for memory CD4, and roughly 0.43% for memory CD8.

Healthy HIV-negative adults with no recently reported acute infections or vaccinations were included as donors. Every donor was a Caucasian adult residing in Nashville, Tennessee, USA. Magnetic negative selection was used to enrich CD4+ T cells, after which naive cells were positively selected on CD45RA and the negative fraction became the memory subset. After blood collection by leukapheresis, PBMCs were isolated using Ficoll-Histopaque density gradient centrifugation and then cryopreserved in the vapor phase of liquid nitrogen. Analytical flow cytometry was used to check the purity and quantity of each magnetically sorted T cell population. Each sorted fraction had its genomic DNA isolated and then quantified by UV absorbance on a Nanodrop 2000c. TCR CDR3 regions were amplified from genomic DNA by multiplex PCR using the deep immunoSEQ assay. Genomic DNA extracted from each cell subset was distributed evenly over all wells of several immunoSEQ 96-well plates, and each plate served as one replicate. For sorted subsets, approximately 190 ng of genomic DNA, equivalent to 30,000 or so T cell genomes, went into each replicate PCR. Purified libraries were measured with a Qubit 3.0 fluorometer, size-checked on a Bioanalyzer 2100, and measured again with the KAPA Library Quantification kit. Each immunoSEQ 96-well plate was sequenced on its own single-read 150-cycle Illumina NextSeq 550 flow cell. In the original analysis: Because the immunoSEQ output held only junctional sequences and lacked quality scores, the filtering could not match the filtering applied to full-length reads. Sequences were annotated with PyIR, a Python wrapper for IgBLAST v1.9, and V/J genes and CDR3 were assigned using IMGT germline references. Reads were filtered out if the reads had weak V/J assignments (E-value above 1e-6), no CDR3, stop codons, out-of-frame junctions, or ambiguous translated residues. V3J clonotypes were defined as sequences sharing an identical inferred V gene, J gene, and CDR3 amino acid sequence. Percentage overlap between repertoires was calculated by dividing the number of shared unique clonotypes by the size of the smaller repertoire. Repertoire richness was assessed with RTK rarefaction, the Chao1 estimator, and Recon v2.1 estimates of unobserved clonotypes. For all TCRbeta clonotypes obtained by the gDNA method from a few donors, generation probabilities were computed with OLGA. In its TCRdb copy, this immuneACCESS table keeps in-frame sequences only and misses some clones. Where compared with another copy, unresolved V genes explain less than half of these, and the others have no known cause. The V and J calls and clone size are taken from that table; D and trimming were inferred from the DNA. This sample is represented by about 1 million clones; 65% to 75% of them were singletons. About 1.5% of the sample is in the top ten clones.

Trimming costs V 4 bases and J 0 bases, and their ends lie 4 bases apart. Based on the germline V gene (reference sequence), the CDR1 and CDR2 sequences are GTSNPN and SVGIG. There are 12 amino acids in the CDR3, from cysteine to phenylalanine inclusive. The DNA shown is the 36-base CDR3, in frame from base 1. Turning to this clone: The clone's antigen remains unknown. Base qualities are missing; no much larger clone stands one base away.

Sequenced: memory CD4+ T cells sorted from blood. This sample's cell subset or site label indicates: CD45RA-negative fraction. This sequence uses TRBV30 and TRBJ1-3, with the D gene not confidently named. The clonotype comes from a man between 18 and 35 years old in good health. The sequenced DNA is TGTGCCTGGAAAAGCTCTGGAAACACCATATATTTT. This is translated as CAWKSSGNTIYF.